The 3 T cell receptor beta chains presented below share a single source sample, sequenced in a study. TCRdb reanalysed the 5' RACE reads using MiXCR and keeps one entry per CDR3 protein. The table has under 45,000 distinct CDR3 sequences, approximately 30% seen once. The sequenced material came from tumor-infiltrating memory CD4+ T cells sorted from the breast tumor. Subset in this sample: memory CD4+ T cells, CD4+CD45RO+CD25-. The receptor set was obtained from a female donor with breast cancer.

In regard to this clonotype: This is likely a read error, given that the CDR3 carries no conserved phenylalanine or tryptophan at its end. The rearrangement uses TRBV6-5 and TRBJ2-2; TRBD1 is a possible D gene (6 bases). The CDR3 spans 16 residues. Trimming left V 4 bases short and J 4 bases short, with 16 bases between. The germline CDR1 and CDR2 sequences are MNHEY and SVGAGI. CDR3 DNA: TGTGCCAGCAGTTCAGGACAGAAGGCGGTCACCGGGGAGCTGTTTCTT. Translation: CASSSGQKAVTGELFL.

This chain joins TRBV9 and TRBJ2-2; D unresolved. Germline V gene lookup returns CDR1 SGDLS and CDR2 YYNGEE. The CDR3 spans 13 residues. V lost 3 bases and J 5 bases, leaving 8 bases between the germline ends. The CDR3 is CASSEDGTGELFF. The DNA of the CDR3 is TGTGCCAGCAGCGAGGACGGGACCGGGGAGCTGTTTTTT.

This clonotype was seen only a few times. CDR3 coding DNA: TGCAGTGCTATGGAGGGGGGAGGCTTCCAAGAGACCCAGTACTTC. Its protein product is CSAMEGGGFQETQYF. The chain combines TRBV20-1 with TRBJ2-5, with D perhaps given as TRBD1 or TRBD2 (6 bases each). The CDR3 is 15 residues long. Germline assignment: CDR1 DFQATT and CDR2 SNEGSKA (reference sequence). Trimming pared 4 bases from V and 1 base from J, leaving 16 bases between.